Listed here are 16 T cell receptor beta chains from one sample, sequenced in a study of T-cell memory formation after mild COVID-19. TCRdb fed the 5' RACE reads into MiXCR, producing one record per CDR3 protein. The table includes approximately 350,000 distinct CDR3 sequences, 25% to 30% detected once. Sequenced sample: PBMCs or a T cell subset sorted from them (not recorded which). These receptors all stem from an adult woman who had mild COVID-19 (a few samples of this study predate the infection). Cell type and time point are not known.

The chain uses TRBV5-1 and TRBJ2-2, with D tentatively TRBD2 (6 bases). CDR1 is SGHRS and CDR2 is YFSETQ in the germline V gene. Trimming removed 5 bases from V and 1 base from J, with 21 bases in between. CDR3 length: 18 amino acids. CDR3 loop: CASRGWGTGLLNTGELFF. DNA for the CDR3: TGCGCCAGCAGGGGATGGGGGACGGGACTTCTGAACACCGGGGAGCTGTTTTTT.

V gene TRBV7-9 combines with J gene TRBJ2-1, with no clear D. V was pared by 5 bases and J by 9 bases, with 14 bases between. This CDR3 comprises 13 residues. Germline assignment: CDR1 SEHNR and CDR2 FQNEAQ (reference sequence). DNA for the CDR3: TGTGCCAGCAGCACCCCGGGCGTGGGTGAGCAGTTCTTC. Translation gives CASSTPGVGEQFF.

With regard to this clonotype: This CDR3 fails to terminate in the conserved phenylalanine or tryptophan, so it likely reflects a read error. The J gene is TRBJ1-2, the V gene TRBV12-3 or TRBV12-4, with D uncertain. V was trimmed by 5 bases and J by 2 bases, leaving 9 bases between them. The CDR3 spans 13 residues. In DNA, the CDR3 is TGTGCCAGCAGTGGCCCGAGGAACTATGGCTACACCTTA. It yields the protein CASSGPRNYGYTL.

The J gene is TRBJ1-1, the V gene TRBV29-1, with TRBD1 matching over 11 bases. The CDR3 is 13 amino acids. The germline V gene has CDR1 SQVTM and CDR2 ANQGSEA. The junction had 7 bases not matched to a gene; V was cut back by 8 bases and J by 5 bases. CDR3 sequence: CSIWDRGLTEAFF. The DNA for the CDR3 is TGCAGCATATGGGACAGGGGGTTGACTGAAGCTTTCTTT.

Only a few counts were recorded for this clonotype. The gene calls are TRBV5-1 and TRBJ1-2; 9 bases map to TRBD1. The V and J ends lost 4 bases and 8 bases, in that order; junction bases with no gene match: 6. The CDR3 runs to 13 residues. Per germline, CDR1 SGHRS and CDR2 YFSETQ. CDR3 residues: CASSQGQGGGYTF. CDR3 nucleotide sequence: TGCGCCAGCAGCCAGGGACAGGGCGGCGGCTACACCTTC.

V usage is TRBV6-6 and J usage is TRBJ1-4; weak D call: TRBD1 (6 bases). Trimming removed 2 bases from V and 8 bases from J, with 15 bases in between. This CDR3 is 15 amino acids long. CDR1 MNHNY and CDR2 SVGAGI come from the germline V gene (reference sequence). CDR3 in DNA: TGTGCCAGCAGTTACGGGGGGCCCCGGGGCGAAAAACTGTTTTTT. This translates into CASSYGGPRGEKLFF.

CDR3 sequence: CASCLDYTNTGELFF. The CDR3 nucleotides read TGTGCCAGCTGCCTGGACTACACCAACACCGGGGAGCTGTTTTTT. The rearrangement uses TRBV6-4 and TRBJ2-2; D perhaps matches TRBD2 (6 bases). The germline V gene has CDR1 MRHNA and CDR2 SNTAGT. Trimming shortened V by 8 bases and J by 2 bases, and 15 bases separated the two germline ends. The CDR3 is made up of 15 amino acids.

CDR3 region: CASSFGLAGDQYF. CDR3 DNA: TGTGCCAGCAGCTTCGGACTAGCGGGAGACCAGTACTTC. The rearrangement links TRBV5-4 to TRBJ2-7, with 13 bases identical to TRBD2. V lost 2 bases and J lost 10; bases outside the gene matches: 3. The germline gives CDR1 SGHNT, CDR2 YYREEE (reference sequence). This CDR3 has 13 residues.

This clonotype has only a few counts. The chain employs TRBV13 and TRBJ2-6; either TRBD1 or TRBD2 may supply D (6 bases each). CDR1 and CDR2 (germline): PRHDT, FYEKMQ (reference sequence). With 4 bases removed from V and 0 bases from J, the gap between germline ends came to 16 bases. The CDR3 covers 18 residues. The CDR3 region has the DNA TGTGCCAGCAGCTGGGGGGCCTGGGGGGCCTCTGGGGCCAACGTCCTGACTTTC. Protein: CASSWGAWGASGANVLTF.

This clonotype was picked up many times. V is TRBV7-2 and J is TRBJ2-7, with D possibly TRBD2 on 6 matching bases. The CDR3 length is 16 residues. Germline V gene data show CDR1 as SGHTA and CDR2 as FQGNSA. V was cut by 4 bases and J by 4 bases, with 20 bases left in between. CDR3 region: CASSSRGIVTGYEQYF. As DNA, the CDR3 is TGTGCCAGCAGCTCACGGGGGATTGTTACCGGGTACGAGCAGTACTTC. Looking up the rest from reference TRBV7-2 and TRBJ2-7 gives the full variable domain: GAGVSQSPSNKVTEKGKDVELRCDPISGHTALYWYRQSLGQGLEFLIYFQGNSAPDKSGLPSDRFSAERTGGSVSTLTIQRTQQEDSAVYLCASSSRGIVTGYEQYFGPGTRLTVT.

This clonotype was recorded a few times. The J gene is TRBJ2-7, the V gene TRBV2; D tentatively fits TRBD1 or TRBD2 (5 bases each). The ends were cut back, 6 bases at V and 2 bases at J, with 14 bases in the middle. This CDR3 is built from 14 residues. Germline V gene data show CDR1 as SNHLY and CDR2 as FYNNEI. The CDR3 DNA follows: TGTGCCAGCAGCGGTTCCGGGGCTGCCTACGAGCAGTACTTC. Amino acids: CASSGSGAAYEQYF.

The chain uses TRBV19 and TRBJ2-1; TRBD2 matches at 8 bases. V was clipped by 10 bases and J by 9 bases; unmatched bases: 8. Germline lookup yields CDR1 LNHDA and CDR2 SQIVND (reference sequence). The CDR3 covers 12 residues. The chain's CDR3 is CATGLALGEQFF. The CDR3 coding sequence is TGTGCCACCGGACTAGCTCTTGGTGAGCAGTTCTTC.

Here the CDR3 DNA reads TGTGCCAGCAGCTTGAAGCACGTTAACACTGAAGCTTTCTTT. Residues: CASSLKHVNTEAFF. The J gene is TRBJ1-1, the V gene TRBV5-6; D unclear. The CDR3 loop spans 14 amino acids. Germline V gives CDR1 SGHDT, CDR2 YYEEEE. Between the trimmed V and J ends, which lost 1 base and 2 bases, there was a span of 9 bases. The whole variable domain, remainder taken from reference TRBV5-6 and TRBJ1-1, is DAGVTQSPTHLIKTRGQQVTLRCSPKSGHDTVSWYQQALGQGPQFIFQYYEEEERQRGNFPDRFSGHQFPNYSSELNVNALLLGDSALYLCASSLKHVNTEAFFGQGTRLTVV.

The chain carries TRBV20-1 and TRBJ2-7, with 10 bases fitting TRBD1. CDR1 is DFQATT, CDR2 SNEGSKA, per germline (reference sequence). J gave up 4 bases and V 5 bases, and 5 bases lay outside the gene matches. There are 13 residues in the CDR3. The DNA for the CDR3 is TGCAGTGCTCCAAGGGACAGGGGTTACGAGCAGTACTTC. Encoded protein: CSAPRDRGYEQYF.

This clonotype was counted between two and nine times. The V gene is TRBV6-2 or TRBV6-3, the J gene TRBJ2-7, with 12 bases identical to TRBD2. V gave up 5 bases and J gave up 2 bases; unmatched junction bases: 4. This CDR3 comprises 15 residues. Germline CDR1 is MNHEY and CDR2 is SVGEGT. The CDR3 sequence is CASSRLAGAPYEQYF. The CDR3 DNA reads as TGTGCCAGCAGTAGACTAGCGGGAGCCCCCTACGAGCAGTACTTC.

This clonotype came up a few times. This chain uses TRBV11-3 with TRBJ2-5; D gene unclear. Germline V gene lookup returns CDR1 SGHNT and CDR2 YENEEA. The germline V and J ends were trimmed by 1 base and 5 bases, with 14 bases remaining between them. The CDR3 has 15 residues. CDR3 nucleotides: TGTGCCAGCAGCTTAGGTGACCTGCCGATGGAGACCCAGTACTTC. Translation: CASSLGDLPMETQYF.